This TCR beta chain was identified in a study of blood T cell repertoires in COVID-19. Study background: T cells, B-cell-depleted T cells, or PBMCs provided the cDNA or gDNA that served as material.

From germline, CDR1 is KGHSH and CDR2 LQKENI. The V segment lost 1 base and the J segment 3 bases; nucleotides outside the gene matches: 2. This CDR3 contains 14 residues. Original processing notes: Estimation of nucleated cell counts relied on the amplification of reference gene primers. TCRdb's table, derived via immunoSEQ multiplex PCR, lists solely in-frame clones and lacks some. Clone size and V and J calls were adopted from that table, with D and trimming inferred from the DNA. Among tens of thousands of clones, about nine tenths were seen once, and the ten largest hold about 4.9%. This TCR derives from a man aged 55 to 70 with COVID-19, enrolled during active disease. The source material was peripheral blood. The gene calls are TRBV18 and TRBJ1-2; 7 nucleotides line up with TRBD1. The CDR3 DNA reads TGTGCCAGCTCACCACAGCAGGGGGACTATGGCTACACCTTC. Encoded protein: CASSPQQGDYGYTF.